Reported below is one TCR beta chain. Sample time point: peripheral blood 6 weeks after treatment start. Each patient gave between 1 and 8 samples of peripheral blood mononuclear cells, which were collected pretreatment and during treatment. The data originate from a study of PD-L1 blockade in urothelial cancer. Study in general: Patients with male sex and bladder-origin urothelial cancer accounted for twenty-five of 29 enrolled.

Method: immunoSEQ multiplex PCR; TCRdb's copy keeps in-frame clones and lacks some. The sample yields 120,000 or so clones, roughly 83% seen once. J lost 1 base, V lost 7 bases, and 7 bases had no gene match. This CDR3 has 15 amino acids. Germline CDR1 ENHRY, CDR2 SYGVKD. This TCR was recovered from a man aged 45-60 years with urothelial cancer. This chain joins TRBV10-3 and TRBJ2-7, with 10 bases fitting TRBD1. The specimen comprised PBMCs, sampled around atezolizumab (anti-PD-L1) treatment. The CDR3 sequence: CAINAGTGESYEQYF. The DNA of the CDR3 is TGTGCCATCAACGCCGGGACAGGGGAATCCTACGAGCAGTACTTC.